The 27 T cell receptor beta chains below come from one sample, sequenced in a study of blood T cells in healthy people across ages (dated by TCRdb to the mid-2010s). The library was built by means of 5' RACE. TCRdb lists the instrument as Illumina HiSeq 2500. The second PCR ran for roughly 7 to 11 cycles and used a J-beta primer mix along with a sample-barcoded 5' primer. The public reads were reanalyzed by TCRdb: fastp trimming at Q25, MiXCR alignment, in-frame beta chains only. Rows are combined by CDR3 protein, so each entry shows the most common genes and DNA. Counted in this sample were 1.5 million to 2 million distinct CDR3 sequences; over 25% of them appeared once. The ten largest account for over 7% of the sample. Specimen: blood. Receptors were obtained from a woman in her 30s in good health.

Notes on this clonotype: A much larger clone lies one base from this, so it may be a read error. V gene TRBV13 combines with J gene TRBJ2-7; 7 bases map to TRBD2. The germline CDR1 and CDR2 sequences are PRHDT and FYEKMQ (reference sequence). V lost 6 bases and J lost 7; bases outside the gene matches: 6. The length of the CDR3 is 12 residues. The CDR3 DNA follows: TGTGCCAGCAGACGGACTAGGAATGAGCAGTACTTC. Residues: CASRRTRNEQYF. Variable domain in full (rest from reference TRBV13 and TRBJ2-7): AAGVIQSPRHLIKEKRETATLKCYPIPRHDTVYWYQQGPGQDPQFLISFYEKMQSDKGSIPDRFSAQQFSDYHSELNMSSLELGDSALYFCASRRTRNEQYFGPGTRLTVT.

The rearrangement links TRBV14 to TRBJ1-2, with D unclear. This CDR3 contains 13 residues. Germline CDR1 SGHDN, CDR2 FVKESK. V lost 1 base and J lost 8, with 11 bases in between. In DNA, the CDR3 is TGTGCCAGCAGCCAAGCTATAACGGGGGGCTACACCTTC. It yields the protein CASSQAITGGYTF.

This clonotype was found a few times. This chain uses TRBV9 with TRBJ2-7; 8 nucleotides line up with TRBD2. V shed 0 bases and J 0 bases; nucleotides not matched to a gene: 8. The CDR3 contains 17 residues. CDR1 and CDR2 from the germline V gene are SGDLS and YYNGEE. The DNA for the CDR3 is TGTGCCAGCAGCGTAGGAATCTCGGGACTAGACTCCTACGAGCAGTACTTC. Translated, it gives CASSVGISGLDSYEQYF.

This clonotype was recorded at least ten times. J is TRBJ2-5 and V is TRBV7-9; D is possibly TRBD1 (6 bases). The CDR3 has 15 residues. Germline V gene data show CDR1 as SEHNR and CDR2 as FQNEAQ (reference sequence). The V and J ends lost 5 bases and 2 bases respectively, with 15 bases between them. CDR3 loop: CASSPANRDQETQYF. CDR3 nucleotides: TGTGCCAGCAGCCCAGCTAACAGGGATCAAGAGACCCAGTACTTC.

Concerning this clonotype itself: Mismatch with germline at one junction end may stem from a read error. Written as DNA, the CDR3 is TGTGCCAGCGGTTTATCGGTGGGTTCCTACGAGCAGTACTTC. Protein product: CASGLSVGSYEQYF. The genes are TRBV12-3 or TRBV12-4 and TRBJ2-7; D gene unclear. The CDR3 covers 14 residues.

At least ten counts were recorded for this clonotype. The chain combines TRBV7-6 with TRBJ2-7; possibly TRBD1 or TRBD2 for D (6 bases each). The CDR3 totals 15 residues. V lost 1 base to trimming and J lost 1 base, with 11 bases between them. Looked up from germline, CDR1 is SGHVS and CDR2 is FNYEAQ. CDR3 nucleotides: TGTGCCAGCAGCTTAGGGGGGGCGGCTTCCTACGAGCAGTACTTC. It codes for CASSLGGAASYEQYF.

The chain couples TRBV6-1 to TRBJ2-7; 14 nucleotides match TRBD2. With 3 bases clipped from V and 2 bases from J, the junction kept 12 bases outside the gene matches. Germline V CDR1 and CDR2: MNHNS, SASEGT. The CDR3 is 19 amino acids. CDR3 sequence reads: CASSDRLAGGGPLPYEQYF. In DNA form, the CDR3 reads TGTGCCAGCAGTGACAGACTAGCGGGGGGGGGCCCGCTACCCTACGAGCAGTACTTC.

The V and J genes are TRBV6-5 and TRBJ2-4; 13 nucleotides match TRBD2. This CDR3 is built from 13 residues. The V gene's germline CDR1 is MNHEY and CDR2 SVGAGI. The V gene end was trimmed by 6 bases and the J gene end by 15 bases; junction bases not matched to a gene: 8. The CDR3 loop reads CASSRTSGGPSYF. CDR3 bases: TGTGCCAGCAGCCGGACTAGCGGGGGTCCCTCGTACTTC.

This clonotype was counted between two and nine times. The genes are TRBV7-9 and TRBJ1-2; D unclear. V lost 0 bases, J lost 6 bases, and 14 bases lay in between. This CDR3 contains 15 residues. Looked up from germline, CDR1 is SEHNR and CDR2 is FQNEAQ (reference sequence). The CDR3 protein is CASSLAKTDGNGYTF. CDR3 in DNA: TGTGCCAGCAGCTTAGCTAAGACCGATGGTAATGGCTACACCTTC.

The sample holds a few counts of this clonotype. The rearrangement links TRBV4-3 to TRBJ2-3; D gene unclear. V shed 2 bases and J shed 5 bases, with 8 bases lying between them. Germline CDR1 and CDR2: LGHNA and YSLEER. The CDR3 length is 13 residues. The CDR3 nucleotides read TGCGCCAGCAGCCAAACTCGTGGAGATACGCAGTATTTT. Encoded protein: CASSQTRGDTQYF.

This clonotype showed up just a few times. V usage is TRBV9 and J usage is TRBJ1-4; D call uncertain. The CDR3 is 14 residues long. V lost 3 bases to trimming and J lost 4 bases, with 10 bases between them. CDR1 is SGDLS, CDR2 YYNGEE, per germline. CDR3 region: CASSAAGYNEKLFF. CDR3 sequence (DNA): TGTGCCAGCAGCGCCGCCGGGTATAATGAAAAACTGTTTTTT. The variable domain in full, with the rest retrieved from reference TRBV9 and TRBJ1-4, is DSGVTQTPKHLITATGQRVTLRCSPRSGDLSVYWYQQSLDQGLQFLIQYYNGEERAKGNILERFSAQQFPDLHSELNLSSLELGDSALYFCASSAAGYNEKLFFGSGTQLSVL.

Only a few counts were recorded for this clonotype. This chain connects TRBV12-3 or TRBV12-4 to TRBJ2-1; 10 bases fit TRBD2. V lost 6 bases and J lost 10; bases outside the gene matches: 12. This CDR3 has 15 amino acids. In DNA form, the CDR3 reads TGTGCCAGCAGGCAAGCGGGAGGGCGGGTACGGGAGCAGTTCTTC. This gives the protein CASRQAGGRVREQFF.

For this clonotype: A read error may be the cause here, since a much bigger clone is one base away. The chain is built from TRBV20-1 and TRBJ2-5, with 7 bases lining up with TRBD2. In germline, CDR1 is DFQATT, CDR2 SNEGSKA (reference sequence). The V gene end was trimmed by 2 bases and the J gene end by 5 bases; junction bases not matched to a gene: 5. CDR3 length: 13 residues. CDR3 DNA: TGCAGTGCTAGACTAGCGGAAGCCGAGACCCAGTACTTC. Protein sequence: CSARLAEAETQYF.

This clonotype was counted at least ten times. V is TRBV15 and J is TRBJ2-1; no clear D. The germline CDR1 and CDR2 sequences are LNHNV and YYDKDF (reference sequence). The CDR3 has 13 amino acids. V was shortened by 1 base and J by 9 bases, with 10 bases between the two germline ends. The CDR3: CATSRAQSGEQFF. For the CDR3, the DNA is TGTGCCACCAGCAGAGCCCAATCGGGTGAGCAGTTCTTC.

This clonotype occurred a few times. The CDR3 sequence is CATSQSAATQYF. The CDR3 nucleotides are TGTGCCACCAGTCAGTCTGCCGCCACGCAGTATTTT. This chain joins TRBV24-1 and TRBJ2-3; no clear D gene. The CDR3 runs 12 residues. V lost 6 bases, J lost 9 bases, and 12 bases lay in between. Germline V gives CDR1 KGHDR, CDR2 SFDVKD.

Remarks on this clonotype: One end of the junction does not line up with germline, which may come from a read error. The rearrangement links TRBV7-2 to TRBJ1-6; a weak D match, TRBD1 (5 bases). The germline CDR1 and CDR2 sequences are SGHTA and FQGNSA. This CDR3 comprises 15 residues. The CDR3 here is CASSPETRRGSPPHF. The CDR3 bases are TGTGCCAGCAGCCCAGAGACACGGAGGGGATCACCCCCCCACTTT.

For this clonotype: A much bigger clone sits one base away, suggesting this may be a read error. This sequence joins TRBV12-5 and TRBJ2-1; no reliable D call. The J call may be faulty, since TRBJ2-7 better matches the DNA end. CDR1 and CDR2 (germline): LGHNT, FRNRAP. This CDR3 region has 12 residues. The CDR3 DNA reads as TGTGCTAGTGGTTTGGACTACAATGAGCAGTACTTC. This codes for CASGLDYNEQYF.

The genes are TRBV27 and TRBJ1-6, with 7 nucleotides matching TRBD1. The CDR3 length is 14 residues. Per germline, CDR1 MNHEY and CDR2 SMNVEV (reference sequence). V shed 7 bases, J shed 10 bases, and the junction held 10 bases outside the gene matches. The CDR3 sequence: CASTQGGVGSPLHF. DNA for the CDR3: TGTGCCAGCACCCAGGGGGGGGTCGGGTCACCCCTCCACTTT.

The chain uses TRBV5-1 and TRBJ2-7, with D possibly TRBD2 on 6 matching bases. The V gene lost 7 bases and the J gene lost 6 bases, with 17 bases spanning the gap. The CDR3 is made up of 13 amino acids. Germline CDR1 and CDR2: SGHRS and YFSETQ. CDR3 in DNA: TGCGCCAGCGGCCCAGGGACTTTTCCCGAGCAGTACTTC. It encodes CASGPGTFPEQYF. The complete variable domain, with remaining parts taken from reference TRBV5-1 and TRBJ2-7, reads KAGVTQTPRYLIKTRGQQVTLSCSPISGHRSVSWYQQTPGQGLQFLFEYFSETQRNKGNFPGRFSGRQFSNSRSEMNVSTLELGDSALYLCASGPGTFPEQYFGPGTRLTVT.

This clonotype has only a few counts. This chain links TRBV7-3 with TRBJ2-1; D is possibly TRBD1 or TRBD2 (5 bases each). Germline values: CDR1 SGHTA, CDR2 FQGTGA. The CDR3 length is 18 residues. Between the trimmed V and J ends, which lost 5 bases and 0 bases, there was a span of 20 bases. The CDR3 is CASSATGTRRSSYNEQFF. CDR3 bases: TGTGCCAGCAGCGCCACCGGGACCCGGCGAAGCTCCTACAATGAGCAGTTCTTC.

The V and J genes are TRBV7-2 and TRBJ1-2, with D perhaps matching TRBD1 (6 bases). From germline, CDR1 is SGHTA and CDR2 FQGNSA. CDR3 length equals 16 residues. Trimming took off 10 bases at V and 2 bases at J, with 23 bases between the two ends. The CDR3 coding sequence is TGTGCCATCAGGGGAACACCGGGTCCCACCAACTATGGCTACACCTTC. It encodes CAIRGTPGPTNYGYTF.

This clonotype was counted only a few times. DNA for the CDR3: TGTGCCACCAGCAGAGATTGGGGGGGCCTCGGAGACATTCAGTACTTC. As protein: CATSRDWGGLGDIQYF. The chain recombines TRBV15 with TRBJ2-4; a possible D gene is TRBD2 (7 bases). The V end lost 0 bases, the J end lost 8 bases, and 17 bases lay between the germline ends. CDR1 is LNHNV, CDR2 YYDKDF, per germline (reference sequence). CDR3 length: 16 amino acids.

In regard to this clonotype: A much larger clonotype is one base distant, so this may be a read error. The final CDR3 position lacks the conserved phenylalanine or tryptophan, pointing to a likely read error. The V and J genes are TRBV20-1 and TRBJ2-7; D tentatively reads TRBD1 or TRBD2 (5 bases each). Germline CDR1 DFQATT, CDR2 SNEGSKA (reference sequence). CDR3 length equals 14 residues. V was cut by 6 bases and J by 1 base, with 16 bases left in between. Here the CDR3 DNA reads TGCAGTGCAAACAACCCGGGACGGTCCTACGAGCAGTACTAC. Amino acids: CSANNPGRSYEQYY.

Notes on this clonotype: An end of the junction does not agree with germline; a read error may underlie this. V usage is TRBV20-1 and J usage is TRBJ2-2; TRBD2 matches at 11 bases. The CDR3 has 19 residues. The germline V gene encodes CDR1 DFQATT and CDR2 SNEGSKA (reference sequence). The CDR3 protein is CSARDPLTSGESNTGELFF. The CDR3 region has the DNA TGCAGTGCAAGAGACCCCCTGACTAGCGGGGAATCGAACACCGGGGAGCTGTTTTTT.

This clonotype was observed a handful of times. The gene calls are TRBV12-5 and TRBJ2-7; possibly TRBD2 for D (5 bases). The CDR3 totals 16 residues. The V gene lost 3 bases and the J gene lost 5 bases, with 20 bases spanning the gap. Germline CDR1 LGHNT, CDR2 FRNRAP. The DNA of the CDR3 is TGTGCTAGTGGTTTTAACACCCTAGCAAGGCACGACGAGCAGTACTTC. It specifies CASGFNTLARHDEQYF.

The rearrangement joins TRBV7-2 to TRBJ2-5; 10 positions agree with TRBD1. Unmatched junction bases numbered 5, after V lost 3 bases and J lost 1 base. The germline V gene encodes CDR1 SGHTA and CDR2 FQGNSA. The CDR3 totals 16 residues. This chain's CDR3 is CASSFSGTGVQETQYF. For the CDR3, the DNA is TGTGCCAGCAGCTTTTCCGGGACAGGGGTCCAAGAGACCCAGTACTTC.

As for this clonotype: A much bigger clone sits one base away, suggesting this may be a read error. This sequence joins TRBV6-5 and TRBJ2-1; TRBD1 agrees at 7 bases. CDR1 is MNHEY and CDR2 is SVGAGI in the germline V gene. The CDR3 has 15 residues. The V gene end was trimmed by 5 bases and the J gene end by 13 bases; junction bases not matched to a gene: 17. The CDR3 coding sequence is TGTGCCAGCAGTCGACAGGGAAGTTACCAAGAGACCCAGTTCTTC. Translated: CASSRQGSYQETQFF.